Each of the 18 T cell receptor beta chains below was sequenced from the same sample in a study of blood T cell repertoires in COVID-19 (dated by TCRdb to about 2020). Libraries were prepared through the immunoSEQ multiplex PCR assay. The table was pulled from immuneACCESS by TCRdb, which kept in-frame rearrangements only. Such tables lose some clones; where checked, under half of the loss comes from unresolved V genes, and the rest has no known cause. This sample gives some 300,000 clones in total; around 89% of them show up just once. Of the sample, 2% to 2.5% is held by the ten largest clones. What was sequenced was PBMCs or T cells enriched from blood (not recorded which). The receptors originated from a woman in her sixties or seventies in a cohort exposed to, infected with or recovered from COVID-19 (not recorded which).

In this sample, this clone turned up once. The genes are TRBV18 and TRBJ1-5; the D gene is possibly TRBD1 (6 bases). The V and J ends lost 2 bases and 7 bases respectively, with 12 bases between them. The CDR3 length is 14 residues. Per germline, CDR1 KGHSH and CDR2 LQKENI. The CDR3 loop reads CASSPKQGSQPQHF. Written as DNA, the CDR3 is TGTGCCAGCTCACCAAAACAGGGCAGCCAGCCCCAGCATTTT.

The count of this clone is one. The chain employs TRBV6-6 and TRBJ1-5, with D uncertain. Germline CDR1 reads MNHNY; CDR2 reads SVGAGI (reference sequence). Trimming removed 5 bases at V and 7 bases at J, with 15 bases between. This CDR3 contains 14 residues. The DNA for the CDR3 is TGTGCCAGCAGTGCGGACGGGGAAAGGCAGCCCCAGCATTTT. Protein product: CASSADGERQPQHF.

J is TRBJ2-1 and V is TRBV5-4; 11 positions agree with TRBD1. The CDR3 runs 15 residues. Losses at the gene ends were 5 bases for V and 7 bases for J; bases not matched to a gene: 8. The germline gives CDR1 SGHNT, CDR2 YYREEE (reference sequence). The CDR3 DNA reads as TGTGCCAGCAGGTCCGGACAGGGGGCTACAAATGAGCAGTTCTTC. Its translation is CASRSGQGATNEQFF.

In its sample, this clone was seen a few times. CDR3 loop: CASSSYSGQTAYEQYF. The CDR3 DNA reads TGTGCCAGCAGTTCATACTCCGGACAGACAGCCTACGAGCAGTACTTC. The V and J genes are TRBV28 and TRBJ2-7, with D perhaps matching TRBD1 (6 bases). Germline lookup yields CDR1 MDHEN and CDR2 SYDVKM. The CDR3 is 16 amino acids. V lost 4 bases, J lost 2 bases, and 18 bases lay in between.

The gene calls are TRBV5-6 and TRBJ2-3; D perhaps matches TRBD2 (6 bases). In germline, CDR1 is SGHDT, CDR2 YYEEEE. V was pared by 4 bases and J by 0 bases, with 12 bases between. This CDR3 region has 15 residues. CDR3: CASSAYGTSTDTQYF. The CDR3 nucleotides read TGTGCCAGCAGCGCGTACGGGACTAGCACAGATACGCAGTATTTT.

This chain connects TRBV3-1 (or the pseudogene TRBV3-2) to TRBJ2-7; TRBD1 aligns across 9 bases. Trimming removed 0 bases from V and 4 bases from J; junction bases left unmatched: 4. Per the germline V gene, CDR1 is LGHDT and CDR2 is YNNKEL (reference sequence). The CDR3 sequence is 15 residues long. In DNA, the CDR3 is TGTGCCAGCAGCCAAGAGCGGGACAGGGAGTACGAGCAGTACTTC. The encoded protein is CASSQERDREYEQYF.

The chain has TRBV5-5 and TRBJ1-2, with TRBD1 matching over 11 bases. J lost 4 bases, V lost 0 bases, and 2 bases had no gene match. The CDR3 runs to 15 residues. Germline values: CDR1 SGHKS, CDR2 YYEKEE (reference sequence). CDR3: CASSLGTGGPYGYTF. DNA of the CDR3: TGTGCCAGCAGCTTGGGGACAGGGGGCCCCTATGGCTACACCTTC.

The rearrangement joins TRBV5-1 to TRBJ1-4; 10 positions agree with TRBD1. This CDR3 is 15 amino acids long. Trimming removed 8 bases from V and 4 bases from J; junction bases left unmatched: 8. Germline CDR1 reads SGHRS; CDR2 reads YFSETQ. CDR3 sequence reads: CARGQGEFYNEKLFF. The CDR3 region has the DNA TGCGCCAGAGGACAGGGGGAATTTTATAATGAAAAACTGTTTTTT. The variable domain in full, with the rest retrieved from reference TRBV5-1 and TRBJ1-4, is KAGVTQTPRYLIKTRGQQVTLSCSPISGHRSVSWYQQTPGQGLQFLFEYFSETQRNKGNFPGRFSGRQFSNSRSEMNVSTLELGDSALYLCARGQGEFYNEKLFFGSGTQLSVL.

The chain carries TRBV6-5 and TRBJ2-3, with TRBD1 matching over 7 bases. Germline trimming cut 3 bases from V and 11 bases from J; bases unmatched to any gene: 8. Germline assignment: CDR1 MNHEY and CDR2 SVGAGI. The length of the CDR3 is 13 residues. The CDR3 is CASSYDRADGQYF. The CDR3 coding sequence is TGTGCCAGCAGTTATGACAGGGCCGATGGGCAGTATTTT.

The V and J genes are TRBV4-3 and TRBJ1-1; unclear D gene. CDR3 length: 14 amino acids. Germline CDR1 and CDR2: LGHNA and YSLEER. Trimming took 0 bases from V and 6 from J, leaving 11 bases between them. The chain's CDR3 is CASSQESGWPEAFF. The CDR3 DNA reads as TGCGCCAGCAGCCAAGAATCGGGGTGGCCTGAAGCTTTCTTT.

The chain joins TRBV21-1 to TRBJ2-4; the D call of TRBD2 is as the table states it, not checked on the DNA. TRBV21-1 is flagged as a pseudogene. This CDR3 spans 15 amino acids. CDR3 nucleotide sequence: TGTGCCAGCAGCAAAGGTAAGGGAGCCGGGCACATTCAGTACTTC. It translates to CASSKGKGAGHIQYF.

The count of this clone is one. The chain combines TRBV30 with TRBJ2-5; D remains ambiguous. CDR1 GTSNPN and CDR2 SVGIG come from the germline V gene (reference sequence). The germline V and J ends were trimmed by 2 bases and 2 bases, with 6 bases remaining between them. The CDR3 spans 12 residues. The CDR3 DNA follows: TGTGCCTGGAGTACAGAGCAAGAGACCCAGTACTTC. Protein product: CAWSTEQETQYF.

The rearrangement uses TRBV28 and TRBJ2-1; 7 bases match TRBD2. Germline values: CDR1 MDHEN, CDR2 SYDVKM. J was trimmed by 2 bases and V by 5 bases; bases with no gene match: 6. The length of the CDR3 is 15 residues. DNA of the CDR3: TGTGCCAGCAGTGGGGGGGACTACACCTACAATGAGCAGTTCTTC. Translation gives CASSGGDYTYNEQFF.

The V and J genes are TRBV27 and TRBJ2-2, with D possibly matching TRBD1 (5 bases). V lost 5 bases, J lost 1 base, and 11 bases lay in between. Germline V gene lookup returns CDR1 MNHEY and CDR2 SMNVEV (reference sequence). The CDR3 is made up of 15 amino acids. This CDR3 reads CASSNTDRNTGELFF. In nucleotides, the CDR3 is TGTGCCAGCAGTAATACTGACAGGAACACCGGGGAGCTGTTTTTT.

V usage is TRBV10-2 and J usage is TRBJ2-7; 11 positions agree with TRBD2. The CDR3 covers 16 residues. V shed 6 bases and J 3 bases; nucleotides not matched to a gene: 10. Germline values: CDR1 WSHSY, CDR2 SAAADI. CDR3 nucleotides: TGCGCCAGCAGGACTGGGACTAGCGGACATCTCTACGAGCAGTACTTC. This translates into CASRTGTSGHLYEQYF.

The rearrangement joins TRBV18 to TRBJ2-7, with 8 bases lining up with TRBD1. CDR3 size: 14 residues. The germline V gene encodes CDR1 KGHSH and CDR2 LQKENI. The V and J ends lost 3 bases and 2 bases, in that order; junction bases with no gene match: 3. CDR3 sequence: CASSPIQGAYEQYF. The DNA of the CDR3 is TGTGCCAGCTCACCTATACAGGGGGCCTACGAGCAGTACTTC. Together with reference TRBV18 and TRBJ2-7, the CDR3 gives the full variable domain: NAGVMQNPRHLVRRRGQEARLRCSPMKGHSHVYWYRQLPEEGLKFMVYLQKENIIDESGMPKERFSAEFPKEGPSILRIQQVVRGDSAAYFCASSPIQGAYEQYFGPGTRLTVT.

V is TRBV5-1 and J is TRBJ1-2; D is possibly TRBD1 (5 bases). This CDR3 region has 20 residues. CDR1 is SGHRS and CDR2 is YFSETQ in the germline V gene. The V end lost 2 bases, the J end lost 6 bases, and 32 bases lay between the germline ends. The chain's CDR3 is CASSLSILRGTLPHVDGYTF. CDR3 DNA sequence: TGCGCCAGCAGCTTAAGTATACTACGGGGGACCCTGCCGCACGTGGATGGCTACACCTTC.

The J gene is TRBJ2-1, the V gene TRBV6-2 or TRBV6-3; TRBD1 might be the D (5 bases). V was pared by 2 bases and J by 7 bases, with 9 bases between. The germline V gene encodes CDR1 MNHEY and CDR2 SVGEGT. The CDR3 spans 13 residues. DNA for the CDR3: TGTGCCAGCAGTTACAGCAGGGAAAATGAGCAGTTCTTC. Amino acid sequence: CASSYSRENEQFF.